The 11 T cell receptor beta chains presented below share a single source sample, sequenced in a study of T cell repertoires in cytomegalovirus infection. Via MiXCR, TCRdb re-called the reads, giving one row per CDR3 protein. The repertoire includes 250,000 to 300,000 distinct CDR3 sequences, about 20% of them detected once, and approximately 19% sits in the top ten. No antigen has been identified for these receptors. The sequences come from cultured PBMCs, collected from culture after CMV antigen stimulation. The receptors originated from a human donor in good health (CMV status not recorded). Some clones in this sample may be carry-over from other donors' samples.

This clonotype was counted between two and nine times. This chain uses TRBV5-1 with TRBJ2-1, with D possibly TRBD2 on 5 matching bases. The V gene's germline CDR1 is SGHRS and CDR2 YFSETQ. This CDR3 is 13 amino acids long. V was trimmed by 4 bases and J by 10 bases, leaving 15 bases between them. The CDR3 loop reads CASSPEARAEQFF. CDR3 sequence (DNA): TGCGCCAGCAGCCCAGAGGCGAGGGCAGAGCAGTTCTTC.

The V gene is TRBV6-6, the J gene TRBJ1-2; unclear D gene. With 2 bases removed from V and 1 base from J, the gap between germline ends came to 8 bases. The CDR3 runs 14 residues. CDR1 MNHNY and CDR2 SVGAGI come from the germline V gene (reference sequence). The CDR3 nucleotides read TGTGCCAGCAGTTACCCGGGAGGTAACTATGGCTACACCTTC. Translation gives CASSYPGGNYGYTF.

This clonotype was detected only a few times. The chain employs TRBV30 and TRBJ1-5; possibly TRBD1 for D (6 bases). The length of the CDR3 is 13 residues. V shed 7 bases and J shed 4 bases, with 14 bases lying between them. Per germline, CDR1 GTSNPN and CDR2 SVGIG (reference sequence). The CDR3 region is CASSQGPNQPQHF. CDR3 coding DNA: TGTGCCTCGTCACAGGGCCCGAATCAGCCCCAGCATTTT.

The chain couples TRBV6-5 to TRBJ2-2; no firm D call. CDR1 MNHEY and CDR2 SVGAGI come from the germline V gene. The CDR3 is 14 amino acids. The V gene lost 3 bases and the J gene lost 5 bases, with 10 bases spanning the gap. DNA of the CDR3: TGTGCCAGCAGTTATCAGCGTCGGACCGGGGAGCTGTTTTTT. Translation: CASSYQRRTGELFF.

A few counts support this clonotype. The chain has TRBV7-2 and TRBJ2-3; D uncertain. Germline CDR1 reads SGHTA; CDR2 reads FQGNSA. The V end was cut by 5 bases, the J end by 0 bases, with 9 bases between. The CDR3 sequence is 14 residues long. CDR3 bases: TGTGCCAGCAGCGGTTTGGTTAGCACAGATACGCAGTATTTT. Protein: CASSGLVSTDTQYF.

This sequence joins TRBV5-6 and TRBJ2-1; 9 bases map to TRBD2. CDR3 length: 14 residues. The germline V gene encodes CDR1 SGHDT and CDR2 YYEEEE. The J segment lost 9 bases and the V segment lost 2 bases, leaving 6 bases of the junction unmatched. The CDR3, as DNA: TGTGCCAGCAGCTTAGAGGGACTAGCCGTTGAGCAGTTCTTC. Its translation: CASSLEGLAVEQFF.

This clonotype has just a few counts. CDR3 bases: TGCAGTGCTCCCTCGACAGGGGGCATGGATGAAGCTTTCTTT. This translates into CSAPSTGGMDEAFF. The rearrangement joins TRBV20-1 to TRBJ1-1, with 10 bases that match TRBD1. Trimming at V came to 5 bases and at J to 7 bases, leaving 10 bases not matched to a gene. Germline V gene lookup returns CDR1 DFQATT and CDR2 SNEGSKA (reference sequence). The CDR3 has 14 residues.

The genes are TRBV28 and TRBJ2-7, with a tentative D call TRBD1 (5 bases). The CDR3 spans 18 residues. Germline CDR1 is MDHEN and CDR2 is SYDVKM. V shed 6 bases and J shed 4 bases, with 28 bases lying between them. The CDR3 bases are TGTGCCAGCAGGGCCACCAGGGTTCGGGTAAAGGTATCGTACGAGCAGTACTTC. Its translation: CASRATRVRVKVSYEQYF.

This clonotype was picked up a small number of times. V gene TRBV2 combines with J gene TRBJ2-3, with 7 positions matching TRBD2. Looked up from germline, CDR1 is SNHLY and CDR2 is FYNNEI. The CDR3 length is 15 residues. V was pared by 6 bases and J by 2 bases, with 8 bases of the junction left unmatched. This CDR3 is CASRARDYYTDTQYF. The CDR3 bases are TGTGCCAGCAGGGCAAGGGACTACTACACAGATACGCAGTATTTT.

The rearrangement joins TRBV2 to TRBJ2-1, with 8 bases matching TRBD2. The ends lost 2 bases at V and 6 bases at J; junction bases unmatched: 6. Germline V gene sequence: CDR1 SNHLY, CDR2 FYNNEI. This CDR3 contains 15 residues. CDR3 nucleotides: TGTGCCAGCAGTGAATACGGGAGGGCCGTCAATGAGCAGTTCTTC. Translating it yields CASSEYGRAVNEQFF.

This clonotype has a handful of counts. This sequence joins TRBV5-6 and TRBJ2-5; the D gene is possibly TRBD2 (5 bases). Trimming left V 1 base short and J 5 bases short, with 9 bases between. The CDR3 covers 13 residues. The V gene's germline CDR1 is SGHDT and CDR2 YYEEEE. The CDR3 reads CASSLSRGETQYF. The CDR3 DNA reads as TGTGCCAGCAGCTTGTCGCGAGGGGAGACCCAGTACTTC.